Listed below are T cell receptor beta chains from one sample, sequenced in a study of T cells after yellow fever vaccination. Via MiXCR, TCRdb re-called the 5' RACE reads, giving one row per CDR3 protein. The data hold about 340,000 distinct CDR3 sequences, with under 15% observed a single time. The sequencing here drew on CD4+ T cells sorted from PBMCs, taken 15 days after the yellow fever booster vaccination. These receptors were obtained from a man in his late teens or twenties who received the YFV17D yellow fever vaccine. CDR3s include the opening cysteine and the closing phenylalanine or tryptophan. Fields, in order: CDR3 DNA, CDR3 protein, clone size, J gene, V gene, D gene. A D gene is named only where the DNA matches it firmly. Rows may omit the clone size; those that give it use once, few, many or a size class.

CDR3 DNA: TGTGCCAGCAGCGGAGGGAAGTGGGTTCAAGAGACCCAGTACTTC
CDR3 protein: CASSGGKWVQETQYF
clone size: many
J gene: TRBJ2-5
V gene: TRBV27
D gene: NA

CDR3 DNA: TGCGCCAGCAGCCGGGCAACTAGCGGGGGCTCCGCGGATACGCAGTATTTT
CDR3 protein: CASSRATSGGSADTQYF
clone size: few
J gene: TRBJ2-3
V gene: TRBV4-3
D gene: TRBD2

CDR3 DNA: TGTGCCACCAGTGACCCCGGGACAGGGGACGAGCAGTACTTC
CDR3 protein: CATSDPGTGDEQYF
clone size: few
J gene: TRBJ2-7
V gene: TRBV24-1
D gene: TRBD1

CDR3 DNA: TGTGCCAGCAGTTACTCTAGGGGAAACTCTGGAAACACCATATATTTT
CDR3 protein: CASSYSRGNSGNTIYF
clone size: NA
J gene: TRBJ1-3
V gene: TRBV6-5
D gene: NA

CDR3 DNA: TGTGCCAGCAGTTCGCTCACTGGGCGAACCGGGGAGCTGTTTTTT
CDR3 protein: CASSSLTGRTGELFF
clone size: NA
J gene: TRBJ2-2
V gene: TRBV28
D gene: NA

CDR3 DNA: TGTGCCAGCCGTCGTTCTAGCGACCACTACGAGCAGTACTTC
CDR3 protein: CASRRSSDHYEQYF
clone size: NA
J gene: TRBJ2-7
V gene: TRBV6-1
D gene: NA

CDR3 DNA: TGTGCCAGCAGACGCCCAAGCGCAACTAATGAAAAACTGTTTTTT
CDR3 protein: CASRRPSATNEKLFF
clone size: few
J gene: TRBJ1-4
V gene: TRBV6-6
D gene: NA

CDR3 DNA: TGTGCCAGCAGTTACGGGTCTAGCGGGGTGGGCTCCTACGAGCAGTACTTC
CDR3 protein: CASSYGSSGVGSYEQYF
clone size: NA
J gene: TRBJ2-7
V gene: TRBV6-5
D gene: TRBD2

CDR3 DNA: TGCGCCAGCAGCTTGGCCGCGAGGGAATCCACTGAAGCTTTCTTT
CDR3 protein: CASSLAARESTEAFF
clone size: few
J gene: TRBJ1-1
V gene: TRBV5-1
D gene: NA

CDR3 DNA: TGTGCCAGCAGTCGGACTAGCGCGGAGACCCAGTACTTC
CDR3 protein: CASSRTSAETQYF
clone size: few
J gene: TRBJ2-5
V gene: TRBV7-3
D gene: TRBD2

CDR3 DNA: TGTGCCAGCACCATGGCCGGGGACACTGAAGCTTTCTTT
CDR3 protein: CASTMAGDTEAFF
clone size: many
J gene: TRBJ1-1
V gene: TRBV11-2
D gene: NA

CDR3 DNA: TGTGCCAGCAGAGGGGAGAGGACTAGCGGTAACAAAAACATTCAGTACTTC
CDR3 protein: CASRGERTSGNKNIQYF
clone size: NA
J gene: TRBJ2-4
V gene: TRBV12-3/TRBV12-4
D gene: TRBD2

CDR3 DNA: TGTGCCAGCAGTGATCGTGGTAGAGATACGCAGTATTTT
CDR3 protein: CASSDRGRDTQYF
clone size: NA
J gene: TRBJ2-3
V gene: TRBV6-1
D gene: NA

CDR3 DNA: TGTGCCAGCCGGAGGACGCGGGAGGTTTCCTATAATTCACCCCTCCACTTT
CDR3 protein: CASRRTREVSYNSPLHF
clone size: NA
J gene: TRBJ1-6
V gene: TRBV5-6
D gene: NA

CDR3 DNA: TGTGCCAGCTCCCCCCCGAGTGGTAGCGGAAACAATGAGCAGTTCTTC
CDR3 protein: CASSPPSGSGNNEQFF
clone size: NA
J gene: TRBJ2-1
V gene: TRBV18
D gene: NA

CDR3 DNA: TGCGCCAGCAGCTCCCAGGCTAGCGGGGTAGAGACCCAGTACTTC
CDR3 protein: CASSSQASGVETQYF
clone size: NA
J gene: TRBJ2-5
V gene: TRBV5-1
D gene: TRBD2

CDR3 DNA: TGCGCCAGCAGCTTGGCCTTTGGGAATACGCAGTATTTT
CDR3 protein: CASSLAFGNTQYF
clone size: NA
J gene: TRBJ2-3
V gene: TRBV5-1
D gene: NA

CDR3 DNA: TGTGCCAGCAGTGAGACAGGGATCCAAGAGACCCAGTACTTC
CDR3 protein: CASSETGIQETQYF
clone size: NA
J gene: TRBJ2-5
V gene: TRBV5-6
D gene: TRBD1

CDR3 DNA: TGCAGTGCTACGGGGACAGGTCATGGAGATACGCAGTATTTT
CDR3 protein: CSATGTGHGDTQYF
clone size: NA
J gene: TRBJ2-3
V gene: TRBV20-1
D gene: TRBD1

CDR3 DNA: TGTGCCAGCAGCAAAAAAAAAGATACTAGCGGGGTCCAAGAGACCCAGTACTTC
CDR3 protein: CASSKKKDTSGVQETQYF
clone size: NA
J gene: TRBJ2-5
V gene: TRBV5-4
D gene: TRBD2

CDR3 DNA: TGCAGCGTGCCCCTCGGGGTAGGCTACACCTTC
CDR3 protein: CSVPLGVGYTF
clone size: few
J gene: TRBJ1-2
V gene: TRBV29-1
D gene: NA

CDR3 DNA: TGTGCCAGCAGCTTCGGCGGGGGCCCCTACGAGCAGTACTTC
CDR3 protein: CASSFGGGPYEQYF
clone size: once
J gene: TRBJ2-7
V gene: TRBV5-6
D gene: NA

CDR3 DNA: TGCGCCAGCAGCTTGGGGGCGCGGAGGGACACTGAAGCTTTCTTT
CDR3 protein: CASSLGARRDTEAFF
clone size: few
J gene: TRBJ1-1
V gene: TRBV5-1
D gene: NA

CDR3 DNA: TGTGCCAGCAGTGCCGGGGCAGGGGCCCTCACAGATACGCAGTATTTT
CDR3 protein: CASSAGAGALTDTQYF
clone size: few
J gene: TRBJ2-3
V gene: TRBV2
D gene: NA

CDR3 DNA: TGTGCCAGCAGCGGACAGGGACGGGGAAACACCATATATTTT
CDR3 protein: CASSGQGRGNTIYF
clone size: few
J gene: TRBJ1-3
V gene: TRBV9
D gene: TRBD1

CDR3 DNA: TGTGCCAGCAGCCGGACAGGGAGCTCTGGAAACACCATATATTTT
CDR3 protein: CASSRTGSSGNTIYF
clone size: few
J gene: TRBJ1-3
V gene: TRBV7-9
D gene: TRBD1

CDR3 DNA: TGTGCCAGCAGCGTAGGGGACAGACAGTTCTTC
CDR3 protein: CASSVGDRQFF
clone size: few
J gene: TRBJ2-1
V gene: TRBV9
D gene: TRBD1

CDR3 DNA: TGTGCCAGCAGCTTCAGGGGAGCCAATGAGCAGTTCTTC
CDR3 protein: CASSFRGANEQFF
clone size: many
J gene: TRBJ2-1
V gene: TRBV7-3
D gene: NA

CDR3 DNA: TGTGCCAGCAGCAAAGGGCTAAAAGAGACCCAGTACTTC
CDR3 protein: CASSKGLKETQYF
clone size: NA
J gene: TRBJ2-5
V gene: TRBV21-1
D gene: NA

CDR3 DNA: TGTGCCAGCAGCCCGAGCTTGGGACTAGCGGGGGGCTCAGATACGCAGTATTTT
CDR3 protein: CASSPSLGLAGGSDTQYF
clone size: few
J gene: TRBJ2-3
V gene: TRBV12-3/TRBV12-4
D gene: TRBD2

CDR3 DNA: TGTGCCAGCAGCTTTCTAACAGGGCCCTACGAGCAGTACTTC
CDR3 protein: CASSFLTGPYEQYF
clone size: NA
J gene: TRBJ2-7
V gene: TRBV7-2
D gene: NA

CDR3 DNA: TGTGCCAGCAGCCAGGTGGATTACACAGATACGCAGTATTTT
CDR3 protein: CASSQVDYTDTQYF
clone size: NA
J gene: TRBJ2-3
V gene: TRBV28
D gene: NA

CDR3 DNA: TGTGCCAGCAGCTTTTTCGGGGGGGCAGGCGATGAGCAGTTCTTC
CDR3 protein: CASSFFGGAGDEQFF
clone size: many
J gene: TRBJ2-1
V gene: TRBV7-2
D gene: TRBD2

CDR3 DNA: TGTGCCAGCAGCTTAATGGGCAGAAGCTATGGCTACACCTTC
CDR3 protein: CASSLMGRSYGYTF
clone size: NA
J gene: TRBJ1-2
V gene: TRBV7-2
D gene: NA

CDR3 DNA: TGTGCCAGCTCACCCCAGAACGGGAACACTGAAGCTTTCTTT
CDR3 protein: CASSPQNGNTEAFF
clone size: NA
J gene: TRBJ1-1
V gene: TRBV18
D gene: NA

CDR3 DNA: TGTGCCACCATGGGCCAGAACCAAGAGACCCAGTACTTC
CDR3 protein: CATMGQNQETQYF
clone size: NA
J gene: TRBJ2-5
V gene: TRBV24-1
D gene: NA

CDR3 DNA: TGTGCCAGCAGCTTAGCGAGGACAGTAGACGAGCAGTACTTC
CDR3 protein: CASSLARTVDEQYF
clone size: NA
J gene: TRBJ2-7
V gene: TRBV11-2
D gene: NA

CDR3 DNA: TGCGCCAGCCGGCGGGGGGCTAGCGGGGAAGCCAAAAACATTCAGTACTTC
CDR3 protein: CASRRGASGEAKNIQYF
clone size: NA
J gene: TRBJ2-4
V gene: TRBV10-2
D gene: TRBD2

CDR3 DNA: TGTGCCATCAGTGAGAGGACAGGGGGCGCGGTCGAGCAGTACTTC
CDR3 protein: CAISERTGGAVEQYF
clone size: NA
J gene: TRBJ2-7
V gene: TRBV10-3
D gene: TRBD1

CDR3 DNA: TGTGCCAGCAGCTGGGGTTTGGCCTACGAGCAGTACTTC
CDR3 protein: CASSWGLAYEQYF
clone size: few
J gene: TRBJ2-7
V gene: TRBV7-9
D gene: NA

CDR3 DNA: TGTGCCAGCAGCAGGGGGGCAGGGGGGGACCAAGAGACCCAGTACTTC
CDR3 protein: CASSRGAGGDQETQYF
clone size: few
J gene: TRBJ2-5
V gene: TRBV6-2/TRBV6-3
D gene: NA